The 12 T cell receptor beta chains in this list originate from one sample, sequenced in a study of control samples from healthy donors and cancer patients. Sequencing was performed with immunoSEQ multiplex PCR; in TCRdb, only in-frame clones are kept and a portion is missing. The sample lists 120,000 or so clones, approximately 92% occurring once. The specimen was PBMCs. The receptor set was obtained from a man aged 80 or over with head and neck cancer.

The rearrangement uses TRBV6-2 or TRBV6-3 and TRBJ2-5, with D maybe TRBD2 (6 bases). V was clipped by 4 bases and J by 5 bases, with 14 bases between them. The CDR3 runs to 14 residues. Germline V gene sequence: CDR1 MNHEY, CDR2 SVGEGT. CDR3: CASSWRGSRETQYF. The DNA for the CDR3 is TGTGCCAGCAGTTGGAGGGGTAGCCGCGAGACCCAGTACTTC.

This sequence joins TRBV10-3 and TRBJ2-2; 9 positions agree with TRBD2. The CDR3 runs to 15 residues. Trimming at V came to 6 bases and at J to 0 bases, leaving 2 bases not matched to a gene. Germline CDR1 reads ENHRY; CDR2 reads SYGVKD. In DNA form, the CDR3 reads TGTGCCATCAGCGAGCGGGGGGCGAACACCGGGGAGCTGTTTTTT. Translation: CAISERGANTGELFF.

The chain has TRBV5-5 and TRBJ2-2; D is ambiguous. V lost 0 bases, J lost 7 bases, and 13 bases lay in between. Germline V gene lookup returns CDR1 SGHKS and CDR2 YYEKEE (reference sequence). The CDR3 spans 15 residues. For the CDR3, the DNA is TGTGCCAGCAGCTTGGATGGGGTAGGGATCGGGGAGCTGTTTTTT. The encoded protein is CASSLDGVGIGELFF.

The chain recombines TRBV6-1 with TRBJ1-4, with D possibly matching TRBD1 (6 bases). Germline V lookup: CDR1 MNHNS, CDR2 SASEGT. This CDR3 contains 15 residues. V was pared by 3 bases and J by 5 bases, with 13 bases between. The CDR3 DNA is TGTGCCAGCAGTGACCCACGGGGGGCCAATGAAAAACTGTTTTTT. Translating gives CASSDPRGANEKLFF.

This rearrangement joins TRBV18 to TRBJ1-1, with 7 positions matching TRBD1. The CDR3 loop spans 16 amino acids. CDR1 and CDR2 (germline): KGHSH, LQKENI. With V trimmed by 2 bases and J by 1 base, 7 bases remained unmatched. The CDR3: CASSPRTGARNTEAFF. CDR3 DNA: TGTGCCAGCTCACCAAGAACAGGGGCCCGGAACACTGAAGCTTTCTTT.

The V gene is TRBV18, the J gene TRBJ1-1, with a weak D call TRBD1 (5 bases). CDR1 is KGHSH, CDR2 LQKENI, per germline. The CDR3 has 16 amino acids. V dropped 0 bases and J dropped 0 bases, with 11 bases sitting between them. The CDR3 DNA is TGTGCCAGCTCACCACCGGGGGTTAGGATGAACACTGAAGCTTTCTTT. It is translated as CASSPPGVRMNTEAFF.

This clone appeared a single time. The CDR3 nucleotides are TGCGCCAGCAGCCCAGGACAGGGGAGGGAAGAGACCCAGTACTTC. Amino acids: CASSPGQGREETQYF. This chain uses TRBV5-1 with TRBJ2-5; TRBD1 matches 9 bases. Trimming took 4 bases from V and 3 from J; bases not matched to a gene: 7. Germline V lookup: CDR1 SGHRS, CDR2 YFSETQ. The CDR3 loop spans 15 amino acids.

V usage is TRBV4-1 and J usage is TRBJ2-7, with 8 bases identical to TRBD1. Germline loops: CDR1 MGHRA, CDR2 YSYEKL. V gave up 4 bases and J gave up 1 base; unmatched junction bases: 6. The CDR3 has 15 residues. The CDR3 DNA is TGCGCCAGCAGCCCTGGGACAGGAAGATCCTACGAGCAGTACTTC. It codes for CASSPGTGRSYEQYF.

The rearrangement joins TRBV29-1 to TRBJ1-6, with 9 positions matching TRBD1. Germline V lookup: CDR1 SQVTM, CDR2 ANQGSEA. The CDR3 has 13 residues. The V and J ends lost 4 bases and 11 bases, in that order; junction bases with no gene match: 6. This CDR3 is CSVVGQGVAPLHF. The CDR3 DNA reads TGCAGCGTTGTGGGACAGGGTGTGGCACCCCTCCACTTT.

The V and J genes are TRBV5-1 and TRBJ2-5, with D perhaps being TRBD1 or TRBD2 (6 bases each). The V end was cut by 3 bases, the J end by 2 bases, with 11 bases between. Germline CDR1 reads SGHRS; CDR2 reads YFSETQ. CDR3 length equals 14 residues. The CDR3 here is CASSWRGEQETQYF. As DNA, the CDR3 is TGCGCCAGCAGCTGGAGGGGGGAACAAGAGACCCAGTACTTC.

The CDR3 DNA follows: TGTGCCAGCAGTTTAGGTAGCCCAGATACGCAGTATTTT. Amino acids: CASSLGSPDTQYF. The chain couples TRBV12-3 or TRBV12-4 to TRBJ2-3; D is ambiguous. The V gene lost 1 base and the J gene lost 4 bases, with 6 bases spanning the gap. This CDR3 comprises 13 residues.

The V and J genes are TRBV4-3 and TRBJ2-3; D remains ambiguous. The CDR3 has 12 amino acids. Per the germline V gene, CDR1 is LGHNA and CDR2 is YSLEER. The germline V and J ends were trimmed by 0 bases and 8 bases, with 6 bases remaining between them. CDR3 in DNA: TGCGCCAGCAGCCAAGATGGCGGTACGCAGTATTTT. Its protein is CASSQDGGTQYF.